Listed below are T cell receptor beta chains from one sample, sequenced in a study of T-cell reconstitution after alpha-beta-depleted transplantation in children. TCRdb ran MiXCR on the PCR reads and lists one entry per CDR3 protein. The sample holds 55,000 to 90,000 distinct CDR3 sequences; approximately 5% are singletons and the top ten take approximately 17%. The starting material was PBMCs, mostly from graft donor cells, obtained 180 days after TCRalphabeta/CD19-depleted stem cell transplant. These receptor sequences come from a boy younger than two who had a stem cell transplant for acute myeloid leukemia, so the T cells may come from the graft donor. Each CDR3 is given with its conserved first and last residue. The D gene is left open where the match is weak. Clone size is given as how often the clone was seen (once, few, many) or a class if it is expanded.

size: many
J: TRBJ2-4
D: TRBD1
V: TRBV6-5
DNA: TGTGCCAGCAGGGGACAGGGAGCCAAAAACATTCAGTACTTC
CDR3: CASRGQGAKNIQYF

size: few
J: TRBJ2-5
D: TRBD2
V: TRBV23-1
DNA: TGCGCCAGCAGTCAATCGGCTAGCGGGGGGCCCCGGGAGACCCAGTACTTC
CDR3: CASSQSASGGPRETQYF

size: many
J: TRBJ2-5
D: -
V: TRBV20-1
DNA: TGCAGTGCTAGATCCGGGACCCAAGAGACCCAGTACTTC
CDR3: CSARSGTQETQYF

size: many
J: TRBJ2-7
D: -
V: TRBV5-1
DNA: TGCGCCAGCAGCTTGGGGGGGCACGAGCAGTACTTC
CDR3: CASSLGGHEQYF

size: many
J: TRBJ2-4
D: -
V: TRBV12-3/TRBV12-4
DNA: TGTGCCAGCAGTTTAAGGGGAGCCAAAAACATTCAGTACTTC
CDR3: CASSLRGAKNIQYF

size: many
J: TRBJ1-5
D: -
V: TRBV15
DNA: TGTGCCACCAGCGGTTTACAGGGGCCCCAGCATTTT
CDR3: CATSGLQGPQHF

size: many
J: TRBJ2-7
D: -
V: TRBV5-1
DNA: TGCGCCAGCAGCTTGGTTGGGACATCCTACGAGCAGTACTTC
CDR3: CASSLVGTSYEQYF

size: many
J: TRBJ2-2
D: -
V: TRBV4-1
DNA: TGCGCCAGCAGCCCCCGGACACAATACACCGGGGAGCTGTTTTTT
CDR3: CASSPRTQYTGELFF

size: many
J: TRBJ1-1
D: TRBD1
V: TRBV6-5
DNA: TGTGCCAGCAGTTATAATGGACAGGACTTCGGGACTGAAGCTTTCTTT
CDR3: CASSYNGQDFGTEAFF

size: many
J: TRBJ2-2
D: -
V: TRBV12-3/TRBV12-4
DNA: TGTGCCAGCAGTTTGGGGGCCACCGGGGAGCTGTTTTTT
CDR3: CASSLGATGELFF